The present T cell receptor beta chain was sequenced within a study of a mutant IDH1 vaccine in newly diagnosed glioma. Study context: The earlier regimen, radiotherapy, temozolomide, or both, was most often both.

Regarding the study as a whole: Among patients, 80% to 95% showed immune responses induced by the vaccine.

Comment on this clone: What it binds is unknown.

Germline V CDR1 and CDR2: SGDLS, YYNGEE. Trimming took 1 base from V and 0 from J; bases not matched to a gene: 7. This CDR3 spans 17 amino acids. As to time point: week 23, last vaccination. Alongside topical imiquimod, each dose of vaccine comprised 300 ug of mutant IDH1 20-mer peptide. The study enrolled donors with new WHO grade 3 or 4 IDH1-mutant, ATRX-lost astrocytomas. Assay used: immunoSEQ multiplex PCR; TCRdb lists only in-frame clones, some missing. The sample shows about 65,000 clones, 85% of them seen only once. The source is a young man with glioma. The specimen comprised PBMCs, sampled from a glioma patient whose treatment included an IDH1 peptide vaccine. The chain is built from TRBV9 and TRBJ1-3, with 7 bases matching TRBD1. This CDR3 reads CASSVRAGGDSGNTIYF. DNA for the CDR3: TGTGCCAGCAGCGTACGGGCAGGGGGGGACTCTGGAAACACCATATATTTT. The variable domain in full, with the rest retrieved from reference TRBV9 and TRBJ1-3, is DSGVTQTPKHLITATGQRVTLRCSPRSGDLSVYWYQQSLDQGLQFLIQYYNGEERAKGNILERFSAQQFPDLHSELNLSSLELGDSALYFCASSVRAGGDSGNTIYFGEGSWLTVV.